This TCR beta chain is from a study of shared clonotypes between healthy human individuals. Overall study findings and caveats: Sequencing depth was expected to affect clonotype sharing among donors.

Details on this clone: Its antigen is unknown.

Trimming cost V 1 base and J 9 bases, with 7 bases left between them. The CDR3 contains 12 residues. Germline V gives CDR1 MDHEN, CDR2 SYDVKM. Libraries were prepared by immunoSEQ multiplex PCR; TCRdb keeps only in-frame clonotypes and omits some of them. The sample includes over a million clones, approximately 98.5% of them seen just once. Every one of the donors was a Caucasian adult that lived in Nashville, Tennessee. The authors divided CD4+ cells into CD45RA+ naive and CD45RA-negative memory subsets. The specimen was naive CD4+ T cells sorted from blood. Sample subset: CD45RA+ positively selected. This receptor was identified in a young man in good health. This sequence joins TRBV28 and TRBJ2-1; D unresolved. CDR3 sequence (DNA): TGTGCCAGCAGTTTATTACAGAGTGAGCAGTTCTTC. It translates to CASSLLQSEQFF.